This passage covers 18 T cell receptor beta chains from one sample sequenced in a study of shared clonotypes between healthy human individuals. TCRdb keeps only in-frame clones here, not all; method: immunoSEQ multiplex PCR. The data show some 1 million clones, about 75% seen once. The specimen sequenced was memory CD4+ T cells sorted from blood. The sample's subset: CD45RA-negative fraction. The source of these receptors is a man in his late teens or twenties in good health.

The chain combines TRBV2 with TRBJ1-6; tentative D call: TRBD1 (6 bases). Trimming pared 6 bases from V and 5 bases from J, leaving 14 bases between. The CDR3 has 15 residues. The germline CDR1 and CDR2 sequences are SNHLY and FYNNEI. CDR3 coding DNA: TGTGCCAGCAGCCAACAGGGCGGGGATAATTCACCCCTCCACTTT. Residues: CASSQQGGDNSPLHF.

The V and J genes are TRBV5-1 and TRBJ2-3; tentatively, D is TRBD1 or TRBD2 (6 bases each). The germline gives CDR1 SGHRS, CDR2 YFSETQ. V was trimmed by 5 bases and J by 4 bases, leaving 20 bases between them. There are 16 residues in the CDR3. The CDR3 protein is CASSLGGGFGSDTQYF. CDR3 coding DNA: TGCGCCAGCAGTCTCGGAGGGGGATTTGGGTCAGATACGCAGTATTTT. Full variable domain (remainder filled in from reference TRBV5-1 and TRBJ2-3): KAGVTQTPRYLIKTRGQQVTLSCSPISGHRSVSWYQQTPGQGLQFLFEYFSETQRNKGNFPGRFSGRQFSNSRSEMNVSTLELGDSALYLCASSLGGGFGSDTQYFGPGTRLTVL.

This clone was seen a single time. The chain carries TRBV2 and TRBJ1-1; maybe TRBD1 (6 bases). The CDR3 is 17 amino acids. Germline assignment: CDR1 SNHLY and CDR2 FYNNEI. V lost 5 bases to trimming and J lost 1 base, with 20 bases between them. CDR3 protein: CASSSGHSGPPNTEAFF. The CDR3 DNA follows: TGTGCCAGCAGTTCGGGACACTCTGGCCCGCCGAACACTGAAGCTTTCTTT.

This clone showed up just a few times. Other DNA sequences in this specimen translate into the identical CDR3. V and J are TRBV4-3 and TRBJ1-6, with D possibly TRBD1 on 6 matching bases. This CDR3 contains 14 residues. V was cut by 0 bases and J by 6 bases, with 6 bases left in between. The germline V gene has CDR1 LGHNA and CDR2 YSLEER. The CDR3 sequence: CASSQDRGNSPLHF. The DNA for the CDR3 is TGCGCCAGCAGCCAAGACAGGGGTAATTCACCCCTCCACTTT.

The chain links TRBV11-2 to TRBJ1-1; D gene uncertain. Germline values: CDR1 SGHAT, CDR2 FQNNGV. Trimming pared 5 bases from V and 4 bases from J, leaving 14 bases between. This CDR3 comprises 14 residues. The DNA of the CDR3 is TGTGCCAGCAGCCCGTACGGGGAGAGCACTGAAGCTTTCTTT. This encodes CASSPYGESTEAFF.

On this clone itself: Additional DNA sequences in this sample encode the identical CDR3. The chain has TRBV2 and TRBJ1-2, with 8 nucleotides matching TRBD1. The CDR3 totals 13 residues. Per germline, CDR1 SNHLY and CDR2 FYNNEI. J lost 3 bases, V lost 5 bases, and 2 bases had no gene match. The CDR3 here is CASSLQGDYGYTF. DNA for the CDR3: TGTGCCAGCAGTTTACAGGGGGACTATGGCTACACCTTC.

V and J are TRBV6-5 and TRBJ2-7; D is perhaps TRBD1 (5 bases). CDR1 is MNHEY, CDR2 SVGAGI, per germline. V gave up 8 bases and J gave up 0 bases, with 17 bases separating them. The CDR3 totals 15 residues. CDR3 in DNA: TGTGCCAGCGGAAGTGGGGCGGCCGGCTCCTACGAGCAGTACTTC. Protein: CASGSGAAGSYEQYF.

The genes are TRBV5-3 and TRBJ2-3; the D is unclear. TRBV5-3 is filed as an ORF, its function uncertain. Trimming removed 3 bases from V and 7 bases from J, with 3 bases in between. The CDR3 extends over 10 amino acids. As DNA, the CDR3 is TGTGCCAGAAGCTCTCATACGCAGTATTTT. This translates into CARSSHTQYF.

This clone was seen repeatedly, ten times or more. The V and J genes are TRBV18 and TRBJ1-2; D possibly corresponds to TRBD1 (6 bases). The V end lost 2 bases, the J end lost 4 bases, and 14 bases lay between the germline ends. The germline CDR1 and CDR2 sequences are KGHSH and LQKENI. This CDR3 has 15 residues. This CDR3 reads CASSPGQQMIYGYTF. CDR3 nucleotide sequence: TGTGCCAGCTCACCAGGACAGCAAATGATCTATGGCTACACCTTC.

The chain uses TRBV4-1 and TRBJ2-1, with a tentative D call TRBD2 (6 bases). The length of the CDR3 is 16 residues. V gave up 7 bases and J gave up 1 base, with 17 bases separating them. Germline V gene sequence: CDR1 MGHRA, CDR2 YSYEKL. The CDR3 DNA reads TGCGCCAGCAAACAATCTGGCGGGGTATCCTACAATGAGCAGTTCTTC. This translates into CASKQSGGVSYNEQFF.

This clone came up many times. DNA of the CDR3: TGCGCCAGCAGCTTGGGGGGTCAGGGGTACACAGATACGCAGTATTTT. Translating gives CASSLGGQGYTDTQYF. This chain connects TRBV5-1 to TRBJ2-3, with D possibly TRBD1 on 6 matching bases. With 0 bases removed from V and 2 bases from J, the gap between germline ends came to 13 bases. CDR3 length: 16 amino acids. CDR1 and CDR2 from the germline V gene are SGHRS and YFSETQ.

Comments on this clone: This could be a read error, since a much larger clone is one nucleotide away. This chain joins TRBV6-5 and TRBJ1-2, with 7 bases matching TRBD1. V lost 6 bases and J lost 4; bases outside the gene matches: 5. The CDR3 is made up of 13 amino acids. Germline V lookup: CDR1 MNHEY, CDR2 SVGAGI. The CDR3 is CASSPTGTYGYTF. The CDR3, as DNA: TGTGCCAGCAGCCCGACAGGGACCTATGGCTACACCTTC.

V usage is TRBV2 and J usage is TRBJ2-2; 10 bases match TRBD1. Germline V gene lookup returns CDR1 SNHLY and CDR2 FYNNEI. The CDR3 sequence is 14 residues long. The trim removed 7 bases at V and 13 bases at J, leaving 12 bases unmatched. The CDR3 region is CASKPGTGEKGLFF. The CDR3, as DNA: TGTGCCAGCAAACCCGGGACAGGGGAAAAGGGGCTGTTTTTT. Together with reference TRBV2 and TRBJ2-2, the CDR3 gives the full variable domain: EPEVTQTPSHQVTQMGQEVILRCVPISNHLYFYWYRQILGQKVEFLVSFYNNEISEKSEIFDDQFSVERPDGSNFTLKIRSTKLEDSAMYFCASKPGTGEKGLFFGEGSRLTVL.

The CDR3 bases are TGTGCCAGCTCACCCCACGGGGGCGGCGGGGGGAGCTCCTACGAGCAGTACTTC. Translated: CASSPHGGGGGSSYEQYF. This chain uses TRBV18 with TRBJ2-7, with 8 positions matching TRBD2. The germline V gene encodes CDR1 KGHSH and CDR2 LQKENI. The CDR3 consists of 18 residues. V dropped 3 bases and J dropped 0; count of bases not matched to a gene: 13.

CDR3 DNA sequence: TGTGCCAGCAGGAATTTAGCGGGAGGGCCAAAAGAGCAGTACTTC. Its translation: CASRNLAGGPKEQYF. The rearrangement joins TRBV2 to TRBJ2-7; TRBD2 matches 11 bases. Germline assignment: CDR1 SNHLY and CDR2 FYNNEI. The CDR3 is 15 amino acids. The ends lost 6 bases at V and 7 bases at J; junction bases unmatched: 11.

This chain links TRBV7-6 with TRBJ2-7; 12 positions agree with TRBD2. Germline CDR1 SGHVS, CDR2 FNYEAQ. This CDR3 comprises 19 residues. The trim removed 5 bases at V and 0 bases at J, leaving 14 bases unmatched. CDR3 protein: CASSPPFTSGGTSSYEQYF. CDR3 nucleotide sequence: TGTGCCAGCAGCCCACCTTTCACTAGCGGGGGGACGAGCTCCTACGAGCAGTACTTC.

CDR3 residues: CASSFWTSGNRGELFF. The CDR3 region has the DNA TGTGCCAGCAGCTTTTGGACTAGCGGGAATCGGGGGGAGCTGTTTTTT. V usage is TRBV5-6 and J usage is TRBJ2-2; 12 positions agree with TRBD2. V dropped 2 bases and J dropped 8; count of bases not matched to a gene: 7. The CDR3 length is 16 residues. Germline CDR1 SGHDT, CDR2 YYEEEE. Drawing the rest from reference TRBV5-6 and TRBJ2-2, the complete variable domain is DAGVTQSPTHLIKTRGQQVTLRCSPKSGHDTVSWYQQALGQGPQFIFQYYEEEERQRGNFPDRFSGHQFPNYSSELNVNALLLGDSALYLCASSFWTSGNRGELFFGEGSRLTVL.

J is TRBJ2-7 and V is TRBV4-3; 7 bases fit TRBD1. This CDR3 is built from 16 residues. The junction had 6 bases not matched to a gene; V was cut back by 1 base and J by 0 bases. The germline gives CDR1 LGHNA, CDR2 YSLEER. The CDR3: CASSQVLTGSSYEQYF. The CDR3 DNA is TGCGCCAGCAGCCAAGTTCTGACAGGGAGCTCCTACGAGCAGTACTTC.